This T cell receptor (beta chain) was observed in a study of cytomegalovirus exposure and HLA in healthy donors. Whole-study context: An analysis done earlier identified about 100 million unique TCR beta sequences from 200 million or so T cells. Within the Caucasian-associated ancestry cluster were roughly 82% of the roughly 380 genotyped donors. General study findings and limits: It was likely that a cluster of highly shared sequence variants was a sequencing artifact. After further analysis at a later stage, 16,951 TCR beta sequences were associated with HLA alleles at 0.05 false discovery rate.

The trim removed 5 bases at V and 5 bases at J, leaving 6 bases unmatched. Germline values: CDR1 MNHEY, CDR2 SVGAGI. The CDR3 runs 14 residues. With respect to this clone: No antigen is known for it.

The study ran its PCR with 60 Vbeta and 13 Jbeta primers. The assay was immunoSEQ multiplex PCR, and TCRdb's table has in-frame clones only and misses some. The profile shows approximately 88,000 clones, roughly 79% of them singletons. The origin of this receptor is a man in his late teens or twenties in good health and CMV-seropositive. Sequenced sample: PBMCs. The chain has TRBV6-5 and TRBJ2-1, with 7 bases aligning to TRBD2. CDR3 protein: CASSPSLADNEQFF. For the CDR3, the DNA is TGTGCCAGCAGTCCCAGCCTAGCGGACAATGAGCAGTTCTTC.